Included here is one T cell receptor (beta chain) sequence, with context. The data were taken from a study of shared clonotypes between healthy human individuals. The overall study: The study used three CD4 naive, three CD4 memory, two CD8 naive and one CD8 memory plate per donor.

From CD4+ cells came CD45RA+ naive and CD45RA-negative memory subsets. Generated by immunoSEQ multiplex PCR, the TCRdb table keeps only in-frame clones and is missing some. The profile shows 2.3 million or so clones, just over 90% of them singletons. This CDR3 region has 15 residues. Germline-derived CDR1 and CDR2 are LGHNA and YSLEER. The junction had 1 base not matched to a gene; V was cut back by 4 bases and J by 2 bases. The source is a man aged 18 to 29 in good health. Some clones in this sample may be carry-over from other donors' samples. The chain combines TRBV4-3 with TRBJ2-6; the match to TRBD1 covers 8 bases. Sequencing was carried out using naive CD4+ T cells from PBMCs. As for subset: CD45RA+ positively selected. CDR3 nucleotide sequence: TGCGCCAGCAGCCCGGGACAGGCTGGGGCCAACGTCCTGACTTTC. It is translated as CASSPGQAGANVLTF.